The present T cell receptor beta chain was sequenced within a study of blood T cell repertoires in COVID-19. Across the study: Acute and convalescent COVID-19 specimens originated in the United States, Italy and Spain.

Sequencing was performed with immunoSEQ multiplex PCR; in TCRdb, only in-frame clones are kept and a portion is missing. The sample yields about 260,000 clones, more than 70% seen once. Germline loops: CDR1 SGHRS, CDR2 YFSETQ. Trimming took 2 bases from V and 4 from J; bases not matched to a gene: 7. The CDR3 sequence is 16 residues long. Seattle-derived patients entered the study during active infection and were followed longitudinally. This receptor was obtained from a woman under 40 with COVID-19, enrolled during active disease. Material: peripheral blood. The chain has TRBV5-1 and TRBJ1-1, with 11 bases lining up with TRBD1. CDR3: CASSLLGDRGFTEAFF. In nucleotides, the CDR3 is TGCGCCAGCAGCTTACTTGGGGACAGGGGGTTCACTGAAGCTTTCTTT.